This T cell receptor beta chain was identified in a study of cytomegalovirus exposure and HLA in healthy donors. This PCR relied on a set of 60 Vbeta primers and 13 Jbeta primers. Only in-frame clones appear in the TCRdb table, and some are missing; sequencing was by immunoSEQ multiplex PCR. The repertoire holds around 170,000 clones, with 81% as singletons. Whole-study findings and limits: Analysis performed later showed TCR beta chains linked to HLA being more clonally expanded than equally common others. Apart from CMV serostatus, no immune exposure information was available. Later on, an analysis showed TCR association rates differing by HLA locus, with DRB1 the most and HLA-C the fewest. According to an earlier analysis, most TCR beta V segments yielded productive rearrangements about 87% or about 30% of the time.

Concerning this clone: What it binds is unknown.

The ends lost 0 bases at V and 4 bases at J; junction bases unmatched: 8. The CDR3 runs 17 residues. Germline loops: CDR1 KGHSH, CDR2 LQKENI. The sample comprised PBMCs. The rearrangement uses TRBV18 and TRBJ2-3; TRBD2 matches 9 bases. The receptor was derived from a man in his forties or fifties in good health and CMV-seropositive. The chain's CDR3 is CASSPPSGGRVPDTQYF. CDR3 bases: TGTGCCAGCTCACCACCGAGCGGGGGGAGGGTCCCAGATACGCAGTATTTT.